This T cell receptor (beta chain) was identified in a study of cytomegalovirus exposure and HLA in healthy donors. Comments on this clone: As yet, its antigen is unknown.

Here immunoSEQ multiplex PCR was the method, and the copy in TCRdb shows in-frame clones only, minus some. The sample carries 86,000 or so clones, about 95% recorded once. Points from the study as a whole: Some TCR beta chains (more than 150 of them) were listed as cytomegalovirus-associated.

The CDR3 length is 18 residues. Trimming removed 4 bases from V and 6 bases from J; junction bases left unmatched: 20. The germline gives CDR1 SGHDT, CDR2 YYEEEE. The TCR was taken from a young man in good health and CMV-seropositive. This chain links TRBV5-6 with TRBJ1-1, with 8 positions matching TRBD1. Sequencing was carried out using PBMCs. The CDR3, as DNA: TGTGCCAGCAGCCCAATTAAGGACAGGGTAAGGGATGGGCCTGAAGCTTTCTTT. Translated: CASSPIKDRVRDGPEAFF.